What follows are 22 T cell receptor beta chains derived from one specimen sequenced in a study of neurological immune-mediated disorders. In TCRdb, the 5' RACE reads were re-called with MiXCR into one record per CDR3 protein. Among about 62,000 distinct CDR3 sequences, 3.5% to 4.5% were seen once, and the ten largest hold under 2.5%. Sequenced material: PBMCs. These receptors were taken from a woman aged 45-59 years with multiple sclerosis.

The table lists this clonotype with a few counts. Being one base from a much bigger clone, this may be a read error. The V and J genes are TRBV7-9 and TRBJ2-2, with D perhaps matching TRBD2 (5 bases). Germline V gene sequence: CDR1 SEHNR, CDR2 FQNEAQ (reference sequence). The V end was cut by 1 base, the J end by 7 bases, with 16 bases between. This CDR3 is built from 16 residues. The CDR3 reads CASSLVLGIGSGELFF. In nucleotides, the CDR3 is TGTGCCAGCAGCTTAGTGCTGGGCATAGGGAGCGGGGAGCTGTTTTTT.

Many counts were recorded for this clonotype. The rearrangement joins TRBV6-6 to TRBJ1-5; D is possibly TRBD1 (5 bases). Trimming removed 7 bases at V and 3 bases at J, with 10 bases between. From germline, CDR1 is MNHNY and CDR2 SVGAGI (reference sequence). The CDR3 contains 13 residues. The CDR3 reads CASTTGTNQPQHF. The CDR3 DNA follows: TGTGCCAGCACCACAGGTACCAATCAGCCCCAGCATTTT.

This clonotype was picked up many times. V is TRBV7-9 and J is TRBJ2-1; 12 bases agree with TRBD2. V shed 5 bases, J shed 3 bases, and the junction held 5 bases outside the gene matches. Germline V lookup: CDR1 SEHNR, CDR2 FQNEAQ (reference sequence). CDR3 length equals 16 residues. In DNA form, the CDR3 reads TGTGCCAGCAGCCCACGACTAGCGGGAGACTACAATGAGCAGTTCTTC. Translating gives CASSPRLAGDYNEQFF.

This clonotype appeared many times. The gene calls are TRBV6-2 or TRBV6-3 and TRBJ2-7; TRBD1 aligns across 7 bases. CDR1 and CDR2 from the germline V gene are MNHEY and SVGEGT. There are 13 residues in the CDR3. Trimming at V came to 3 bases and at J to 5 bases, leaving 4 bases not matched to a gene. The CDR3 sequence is CASSYRGGNEQYF. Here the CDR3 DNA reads TGTGCCAGCAGTTATCGAGGGGGCAACGAGCAGTACTTC.

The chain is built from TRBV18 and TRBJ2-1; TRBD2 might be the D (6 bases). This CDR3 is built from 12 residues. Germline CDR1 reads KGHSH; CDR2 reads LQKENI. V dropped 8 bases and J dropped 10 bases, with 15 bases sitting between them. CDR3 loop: CASAPTSREQFF. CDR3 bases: TGTGCCAGCGCCCCTACTAGCAGGGAGCAGTTCTTC.

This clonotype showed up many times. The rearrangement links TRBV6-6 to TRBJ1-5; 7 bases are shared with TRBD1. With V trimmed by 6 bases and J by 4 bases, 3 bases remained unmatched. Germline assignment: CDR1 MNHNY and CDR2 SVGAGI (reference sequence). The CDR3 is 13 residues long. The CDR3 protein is CASRTGTNQPQHF. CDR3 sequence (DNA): TGTGCCAGCAGGACAGGGACAAATCAGCCCCAGCATTTT.

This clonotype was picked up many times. The CDR3 spells CASSLVAGETDTQYF. CDR3 DNA: TGTGCCAGCAGCTTAGTAGCGGGAGAGACAGATACGCAGTATTTT. The chain couples TRBV7-2 to TRBJ2-3; 9 bases match TRBD2. After removal of 1 base from V and 3 bases from J, the junction contained 2 bases not matched to a gene. CDR3 length: 15 amino acids. In germline, CDR1 is SGHTA, CDR2 FQGNSA.

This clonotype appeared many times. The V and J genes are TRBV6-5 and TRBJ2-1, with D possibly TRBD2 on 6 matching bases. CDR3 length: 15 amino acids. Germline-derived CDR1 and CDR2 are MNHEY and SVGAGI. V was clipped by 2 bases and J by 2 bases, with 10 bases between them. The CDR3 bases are TGTGCCAGCAGTTACAACGGGGGAGCCTACAATGAGCAGTTCTTC. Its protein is CASSYNGGAYNEQFF.

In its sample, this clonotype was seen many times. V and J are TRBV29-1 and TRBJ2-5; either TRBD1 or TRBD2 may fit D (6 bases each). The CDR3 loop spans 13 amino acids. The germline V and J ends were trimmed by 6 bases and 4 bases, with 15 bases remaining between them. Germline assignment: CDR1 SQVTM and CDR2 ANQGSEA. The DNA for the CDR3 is TGCAGCGTAGAGGGGGAGGTTCGAGAGACCCAGTACTTC. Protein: CSVEGEVRETQYF.

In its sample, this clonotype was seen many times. The CDR3 bases are TGCGCCAGCAGGACAGGTCTCTCCTACAATGAGCAGTTCTTC. Residues: CASRTGLSYNEQFF. The rearrangement joins TRBV4-1 to TRBJ2-1, with D perhaps matching TRBD1 (6 bases). The CDR3 is 14 residues long. The germline V gene encodes CDR1 MGHRA and CDR2 YSYEKL. V gave up 6 bases and J gave up 0 bases, with 9 bases separating them.

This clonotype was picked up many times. CDR3 sequence reads: CSARQGSGANVLTF. Written as DNA, the CDR3 is TGCAGTGCGAGACAGGGATCAGGGGCCAACGTCCTGACTTTC. J is TRBJ2-6 and V is TRBV20-1, with 7 bases matching TRBD1. The CDR3 contains 14 residues. Germline values: CDR1 DFQATT, CDR2 SNEGSKA (reference sequence). The V gene end was trimmed by 6 bases and the J gene end by 4 bases; junction bases not matched to a gene: 6.

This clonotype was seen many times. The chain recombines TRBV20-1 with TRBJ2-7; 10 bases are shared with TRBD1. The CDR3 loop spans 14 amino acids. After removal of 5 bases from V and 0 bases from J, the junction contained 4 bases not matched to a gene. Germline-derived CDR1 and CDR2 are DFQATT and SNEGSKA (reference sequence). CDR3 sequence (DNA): TGCAGTGCTGCCCGACAGGGGGCCTCCTACGAGCAGTACTTC. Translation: CSAARQGASYEQYF.

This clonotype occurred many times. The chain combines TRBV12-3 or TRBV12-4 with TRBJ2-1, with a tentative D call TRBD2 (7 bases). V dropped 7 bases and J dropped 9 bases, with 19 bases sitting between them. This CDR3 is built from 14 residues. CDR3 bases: TGTGCCAGCACCCTAGGGGGGAGGGGTGGTGAGCAGTTCTTC. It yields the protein CASTLGGRGGEQFF.

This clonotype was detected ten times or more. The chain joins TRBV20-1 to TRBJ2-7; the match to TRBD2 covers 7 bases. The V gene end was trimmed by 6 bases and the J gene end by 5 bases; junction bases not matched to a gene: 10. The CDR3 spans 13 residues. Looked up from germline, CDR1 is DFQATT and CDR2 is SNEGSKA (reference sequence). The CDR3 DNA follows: TGCAGTGCGAGGGCGACTAGCCGGGACGAGCAGTACTTC. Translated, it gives CSARATSRDEQYF.

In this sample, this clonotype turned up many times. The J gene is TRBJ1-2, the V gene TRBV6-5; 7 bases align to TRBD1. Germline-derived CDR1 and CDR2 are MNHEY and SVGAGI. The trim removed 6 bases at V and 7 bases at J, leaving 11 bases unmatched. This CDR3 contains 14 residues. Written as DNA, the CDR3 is TGTGCCAGCAGCCGAAATACAGGGGTTGGTGGCTACACCTTC. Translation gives CASSRNTGVGGYTF.

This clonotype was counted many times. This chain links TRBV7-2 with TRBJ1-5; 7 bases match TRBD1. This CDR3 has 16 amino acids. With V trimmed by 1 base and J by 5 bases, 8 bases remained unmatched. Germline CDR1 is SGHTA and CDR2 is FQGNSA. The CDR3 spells CASSLESRQGYQPQHF. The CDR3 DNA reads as TGTGCCAGCAGCTTAGAATCGAGACAGGGCTATCAGCCCCAGCATTTT.

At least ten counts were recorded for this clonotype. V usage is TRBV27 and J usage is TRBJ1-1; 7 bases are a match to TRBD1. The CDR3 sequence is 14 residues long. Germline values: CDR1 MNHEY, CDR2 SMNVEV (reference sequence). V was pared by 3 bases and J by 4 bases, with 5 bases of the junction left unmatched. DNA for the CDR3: TGTGCCAGCAGTTTCCACAGGGGCGGCACTGAAGCTTTCTTT. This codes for CASSFHRGGTEAFF.

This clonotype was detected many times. CDR3 bases: TGTGCCAGCAGCTCCTTCGGACAGGCGGGGGATACGCAGTATTTT. This encodes CASSSFGQAGDTQYF. The rearrangement joins TRBV9 to TRBJ2-3, with D perhaps TRBD1 (7 bases). This CDR3 comprises 15 residues. Trimming removed 4 bases at V and 6 bases at J, with 18 bases between. The germline V gene encodes CDR1 SGDLS and CDR2 YYNGEE.

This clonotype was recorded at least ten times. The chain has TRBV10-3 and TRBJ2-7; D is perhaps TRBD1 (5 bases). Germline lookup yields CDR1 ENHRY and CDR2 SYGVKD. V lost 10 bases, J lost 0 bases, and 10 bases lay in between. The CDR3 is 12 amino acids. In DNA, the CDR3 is TGTGCCACCTGGGGCAGCTCCTACGAGCAGTACTTC. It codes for CATWGSSYEQYF.

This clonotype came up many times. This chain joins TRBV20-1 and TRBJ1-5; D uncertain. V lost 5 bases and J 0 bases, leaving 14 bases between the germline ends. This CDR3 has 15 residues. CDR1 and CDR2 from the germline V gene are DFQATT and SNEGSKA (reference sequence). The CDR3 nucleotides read TGCAGTGCTCTGGACCGGATTTATAGCAATCAGCCCCAGCATTTT. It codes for CSALDRIYSNQPQHF.

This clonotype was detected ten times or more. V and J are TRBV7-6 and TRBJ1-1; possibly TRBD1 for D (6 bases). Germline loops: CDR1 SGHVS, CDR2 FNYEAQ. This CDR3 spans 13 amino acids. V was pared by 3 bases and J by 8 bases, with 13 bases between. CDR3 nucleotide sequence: TGTGCCAGCAGCTTGAGGCAGGGGCGAGAAGCTTTCTTT. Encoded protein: CASSLRQGREAFF.

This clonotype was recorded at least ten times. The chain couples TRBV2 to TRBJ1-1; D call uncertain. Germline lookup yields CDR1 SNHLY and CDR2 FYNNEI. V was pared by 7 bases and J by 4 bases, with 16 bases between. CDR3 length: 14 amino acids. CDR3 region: CASNRKQLGTEAFF. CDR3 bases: TGTGCCAGCAATCGGAAACAGTTGGGCACTGAAGCTTTCTTT.